The clone carrying this T cell receptor beta chain has only a few counts. No antigen is known for it. The data stem from a study of cytomegalovirus exposure and HLA in healthy donors. The repertoire was sequenced with immunoSEQ multiplex PCR; TCRdb's copy has only in-frame clones and lacks some. Here the sample spans some 200,000 clones, around 86% being singletons. The study's findings and limits: Most sequenced TCRs were rare (though some public TCRs occurred in many donors).

V lost 4 bases to trimming and J lost 1 base; unmatched junction nucleotides: 2. Germline V CDR1 and CDR2: SGHTA, FQGTGA. CDR3 size: 15 residues. The TCR was taken from a man aged 30-40 years in good health and CMV-seropositive. Sequences were obtained from PBMCs. The chain employs TRBV7-3 and TRBJ2-2; 8 bases agree with TRBD1. In nucleotides, the CDR3 is TGTGCCAGCAGCTCGACAGGGGAGAACACCGGGGAGCTGTTTTTT. Its protein product is CASSSTGENTGELFF.